The next 14 T cell receptor beta chains were all read from a single sample in a study of T-cell reconstitution after alpha-beta-depleted transplantation in children. Unique molecular identifiers were incorporated during preparation of the TCRbeta library. MiXCR was run by TCRdb on the PCR reads, yielding one entry per CDR3 protein. This table holds a few hundred thousand distinct CDR3 sequences, 10% to 15% found once. The sequenced sample was PBMCs, mostly from graft donor cells, obtained 360 days after TCRalphabeta/CD19-depleted stem cell transplant. The origin of the receptors is a male patient younger than 18 who had a stem cell transplant for acute myeloid leukemia, so the T cells may come from the graft donor.

V usage is TRBV18 and J usage is TRBJ1-1, with D tentatively TRBD1 (5 bases). The germline V gene encodes CDR1 KGHSH and CDR2 LQKENI. Trimming pared 5 bases from V and 5 bases from J, leaving 15 bases between. There are 14 residues in the CDR3. CDR3 sequence reads: CASSAIRENTEAFF. CDR3 bases: TGTGCCAGCTCAGCAATCAGGGAGAATACTGAAGCTTTCTTT.

This clonotype was detected a few times. V usage is TRBV29-1 and J usage is TRBJ1-1; no clear D. Germline CDR1 and CDR2: SQVTM and ANQGSEA. The CDR3 runs to 13 residues. The germline V and J ends were trimmed by 0 bases and 11 bases, with 16 bases remaining between them. CDR3 residues: CSVEDLLGRQAFF. In nucleotides, the CDR3 is TGCAGCGTTGAAGACCTCCTCGGACGTCAGGCTTTCTTT.

The table lists this clonotype with a few counts. The chain joins TRBV4-3 to TRBJ2-5; no definite D call. Germline CDR1 reads LGHNA; CDR2 reads YSLEER. Trimming left V 1 base short and J 5 bases short, with 14 bases between. This CDR3 is 15 amino acids long. CDR3: CASSQGRHLVETQYF. The CDR3, as DNA: TGCGCCAGCAGCCAAGGGCGGCACTTGGTGGAGACCCAGTACTTC.

A few counts support this clonotype. The rearrangement uses TRBV6-1 and TRBJ2-2; TRBD1 agrees at 7 bases. The length of the CDR3 is 14 residues. V trimming: 7 bases; J trimming: 5 bases; junction bases outside the gene matches: 7. Germline-derived CDR1 and CDR2 are MNHNS and SASEGT. The CDR3 nucleotides are TGTGCCAGCAACCTCATCAGGGGGACCGGGGAGCTGTTTTTT. It translates to CASNLIRGTGELFF.

In this sample, this clonotype turned up many times. This rearrangement joins TRBV12-3 or TRBV12-4 to TRBJ2-7; D gene uncertain. CDR3 length: 15 amino acids. Trimming cost V 6 bases and J 6 bases, with 21 bases left between them. The CDR3 loop reads CASRPTVTPDGEQYF. CDR3 sequence (DNA): TGTGCCAGCAGACCCACAGTGACCCCCGACGGCGAGCAGTACTTC.

This clonotype was detected a few times. V and J are TRBV9 and TRBJ2-7; 9 bases match TRBD2. This CDR3 region has 13 residues. J lost 5 bases, V lost 3 bases, and 3 bases had no gene match. Germline lookup yields CDR1 SGDLS and CDR2 YYNGEE. The CDR3 bases are TGTGCCAGCAGCGGTAGCGGGAGCCACGAGCAGTACTTC. Residues: CASSGSGSHEQYF.

The gene calls are TRBV28 and TRBJ2-7; 8 positions match TRBD2. J gave up 0 bases and V 1 base, and 2 bases lay outside the gene matches. This CDR3 has 15 residues. The germline V gene has CDR1 MDHEN and CDR2 SYDVKM. The CDR3: CASSLFAGGSYEQYF. DNA of the CDR3: TGTGCCAGCAGTTTATTTGCGGGAGGCTCCTACGAGCAGTACTTC.

The sample holds a few counts of this clonotype. The chain joins TRBV9 to TRBJ2-7; possible D gene TRBD1, 6 bases. The CDR3 is 14 amino acids. From germline, CDR1 is SGDLS and CDR2 YYNGEE. Trimming left V 4 bases short and J 7 bases short, with 18 bases between. Here the CDR3 reads CASSQSDRLSEQYF. DNA of the CDR3: TGTGCCAGCAGCCAATCCGACAGGCTCAGTGAGCAGTACTTC.

The chain joins TRBV7-9 to TRBJ1-5, with TRBD1 matching over 8 bases. The CDR3 covers 13 residues. The V gene's germline CDR1 is SEHNR and CDR2 FQNEAQ (reference sequence). The junction had 6 bases not matched to a gene; V was cut back by 5 bases and J by 9 bases. Here the CDR3 DNA reads TGTGCCAGCAGCGCACAGGGGGTTGGGCCCCAGCATTTT. Its protein product is CASSAQGVGPQHF.

This clonotype was picked up a small number of times. The V and J genes are TRBV28 and TRBJ2-3, with D possibly being TRBD1 or TRBD2 (5 bases each). The V gene's germline CDR1 is MDHEN and CDR2 SYDVKM. The CDR3 is 14 amino acids. Between the trimmed V and J ends, which lost 7 bases and 7 bases, there was a span of 18 bases. The DNA for the CDR3 is TGTGCCAGCATTAAGAGGGGCCCACACTATACGCAGTATTTT. Its protein is CASIKRGPHYTQYF.

The sample holds a few counts of this clonotype. The chain combines TRBV5-1 with TRBJ2-4; 15 bases line up with TRBD2. There are 17 residues in the CDR3. The ends lost 4 bases at V and 7 bases at J; junction bases unmatched: 9. Germline V gene data show CDR1 as SGHRS and CDR2 as YFSETQ. CDR3 loop: CASSIGLAGGPGNIQYF. CDR3 bases: TGCGCCAGCAGCATAGGACTAGCGGGAGGGCCGGGGAACATTCAGTACTTC.

This clonotype was seen at least ten times. J is TRBJ2-7 and V is TRBV20-1; 8 bases fit TRBD1. J gave up 4 bases and V 7 bases, and 9 bases lay outside the gene matches. Germline V lookup: CDR1 DFQATT, CDR2 SNEGSKA (reference sequence). The CDR3 spans 13 residues. CDR3 residues: CSGPTGAGYEQYF. The CDR3 DNA reads TGCAGTGGCCCGACAGGGGCGGGGTACGAGCAGTACTTC.

This clonotype was counted a few times. The rearrangement joins TRBV7-3 to TRBJ2-1; a weak D match, TRBD1 (6 bases). The ends were cut back, 5 bases at V and 2 bases at J, with 13 bases in the middle. Germline V gene data show CDR1 as SGHTA and CDR2 as FQGTGA. CDR3 size: 15 residues. CDR3 sequence (DNA): TGTGCCAGCAGCCATACAGGGCAGCCCTACAATGAGCAGTTCTTC. This codes for CASSHTGQPYNEQFF.

This clonotype was counted ten times or more. CDR3 residues: CASSLLGLDEQYF. The CDR3, as DNA: TGTGCCAGCAGCTTATTAGGGCTAGACGAGCAGTACTTC. The rearrangement links TRBV7-9 to TRBJ2-7; no clear D gene. In germline, CDR1 is SEHNR, CDR2 FQNEAQ (reference sequence). The CDR3 contains 13 residues. Trimming removed 2 bases from V and 5 bases from J, with 10 bases in between.